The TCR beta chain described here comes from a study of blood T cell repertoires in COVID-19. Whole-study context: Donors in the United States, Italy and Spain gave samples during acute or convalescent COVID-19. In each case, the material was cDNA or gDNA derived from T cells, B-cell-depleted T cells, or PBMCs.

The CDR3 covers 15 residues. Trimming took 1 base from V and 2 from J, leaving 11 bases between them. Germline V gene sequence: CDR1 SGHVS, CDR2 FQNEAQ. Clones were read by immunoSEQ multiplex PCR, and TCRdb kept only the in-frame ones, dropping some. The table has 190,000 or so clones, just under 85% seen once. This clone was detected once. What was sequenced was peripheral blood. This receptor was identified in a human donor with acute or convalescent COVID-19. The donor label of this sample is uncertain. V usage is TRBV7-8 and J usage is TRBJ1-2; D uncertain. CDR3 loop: CASSLVTQANYGYTF. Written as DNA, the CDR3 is TGTGCCAGCAGCTTAGTCACTCAGGCCAACTATGGCTACACCTTC. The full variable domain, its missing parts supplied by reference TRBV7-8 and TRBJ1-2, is GAGVSQSPRYKVAKRGQDVALRCDPISGHVSLFWYQQALGQGPEFLTYFQNEAQLDKSGLPSDRFFAERPEGSVSTLKIQRTQQEDSAVYLCASSLVTQANYGYTFGSGTRLTVV.